This TCR beta chain comes out of a study of blood T cell repertoires in COVID-19. Study in general: There were acute and convalescent COVID-19 samples, and they came from the United States, Italy and Spain. The analysed material was cDNA or gDNA that came from T cells, B-cell-depleted T cells, or PBMCs.

Original data processing: By means of reference gene primer amplification, nucleated cell counts were estimated. Some clones are missing from TCRdb's copy, which holds only in-frame ones; the method was immunoSEQ multiplex PCR. V, J and clone size derive from that table, while D and trimming were established from the DNA sequence. The sample includes about 300,000 clones, more than 70% seen only once; the top ten take nearly 6.5%. This clone is a singleton in its sample. Trimming removed 0 bases from V and 5 bases from J; junction bases left unmatched: 5. CDR3 length: 16 residues. CDR1 and CDR2 (germline): SGHRS, YFSETQ.

V is TRBV5-1 and J is TRBJ2-7; 13 bases line up with TRBD2. This TCR came from a man younger than 35 who had recovered from COVID-19. The sequenced material came from peripheral blood. The CDR3 loop is CASSLALAGGPNEQYF. The CDR3 nucleotides read TGCGCCAGCAGCTTGGCACTAGCGGGAGGGCCGAACGAGCAGTACTTC.